The present T cell receptor (beta chain) was sequenced within a study of T cells in Graves' hyperthyroidism and ophthalmopathy. TCR beta CDR3 regions were amplified from RNA. A set of HTBI primers served as the primers for a first-round RT-PCR of the TCR CDR3. Via MiXCR, TCRdb re-called the multiplex PCR reads, giving one row per CDR3 protein. The sample has 500,000 to 800,000 distinct CDR3 sequences; 45% are singletons. As to this clonotype: The junction differs from germline at one of its ends, possibly a read error.

Germline values: CDR1 SGHTA, CDR2 FQGNSA. This CDR3 has 17 amino acids. The sequence was collected from an adult man with Graves' disease, either hyperthyroidism or ophthalmopathy (not recorded which). V gene TRBV7-2 combines with J gene TRBJ1-6; D ambiguous. Source material: peripheral blood or thyroid tissue (not recorded which). CDR3 sequence reads: CASSLTALGESNSPLHF. CDR3 coding DNA: TGTGCCAGCAGCTTAACGGCGCTTGGCGAATCAAATTCGCCCCTCCACTTT.